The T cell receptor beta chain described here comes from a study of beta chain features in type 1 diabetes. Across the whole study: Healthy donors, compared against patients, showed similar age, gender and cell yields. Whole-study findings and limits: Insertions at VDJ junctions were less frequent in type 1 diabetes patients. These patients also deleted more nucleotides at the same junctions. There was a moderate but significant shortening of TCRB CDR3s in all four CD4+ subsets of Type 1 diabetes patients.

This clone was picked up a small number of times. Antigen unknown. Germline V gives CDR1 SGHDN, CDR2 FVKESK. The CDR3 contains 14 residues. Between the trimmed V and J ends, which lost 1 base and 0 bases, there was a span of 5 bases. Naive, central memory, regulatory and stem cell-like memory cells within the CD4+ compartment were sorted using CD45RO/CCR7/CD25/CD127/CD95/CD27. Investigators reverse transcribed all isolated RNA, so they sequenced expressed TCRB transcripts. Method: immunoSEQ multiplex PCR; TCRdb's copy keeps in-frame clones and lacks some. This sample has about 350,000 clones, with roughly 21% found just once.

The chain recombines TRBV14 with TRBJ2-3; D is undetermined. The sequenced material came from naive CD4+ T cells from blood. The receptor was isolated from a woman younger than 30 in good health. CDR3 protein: CASSQVGSTDTQYF. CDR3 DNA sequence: TGTGCCAGCAGCCAAGTGGGCAGCACAGATACGCAGTATTTT.